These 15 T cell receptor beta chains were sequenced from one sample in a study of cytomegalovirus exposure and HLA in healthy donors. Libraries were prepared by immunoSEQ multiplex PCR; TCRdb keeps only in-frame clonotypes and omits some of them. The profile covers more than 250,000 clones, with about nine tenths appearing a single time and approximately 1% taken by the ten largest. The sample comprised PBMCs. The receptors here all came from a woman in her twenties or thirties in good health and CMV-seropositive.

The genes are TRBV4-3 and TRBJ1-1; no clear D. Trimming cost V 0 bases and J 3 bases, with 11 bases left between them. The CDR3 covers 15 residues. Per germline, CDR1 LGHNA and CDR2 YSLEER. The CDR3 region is CASSQDSGPDTEAFF. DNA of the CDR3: TGCGCCAGCAGCCAAGACAGTGGACCGGACACTGAAGCTTTCTTT.

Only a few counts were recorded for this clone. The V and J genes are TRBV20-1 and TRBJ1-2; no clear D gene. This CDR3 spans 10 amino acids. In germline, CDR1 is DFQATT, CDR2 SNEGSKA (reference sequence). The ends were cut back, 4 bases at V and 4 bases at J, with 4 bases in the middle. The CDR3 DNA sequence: TGCAGTGCTAAAATCTATGGCTACACCTTC. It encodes CSAKIYGYTF.

The CDR3 spells CASSPQASRGVGYTF. CDR3 nucleotide sequence: TGCGCCAGCAGCCCCCAAGCATCCAGGGGGGTGGGCTACACCTTC. This sequence joins TRBV5-1 and TRBJ1-2, with 7 bases matching TRBD1. Germline-derived CDR1 and CDR2 are SGHRS and YFSETQ. Unmatched junction bases numbered 14, after V lost 4 bases and J lost 8 bases. There are 15 residues in the CDR3.

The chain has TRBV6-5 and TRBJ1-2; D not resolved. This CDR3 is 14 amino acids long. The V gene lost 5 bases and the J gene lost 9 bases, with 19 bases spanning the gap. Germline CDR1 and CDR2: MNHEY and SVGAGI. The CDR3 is CASSTDGSGERYTF. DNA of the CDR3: TGTGCCAGCAGTACCGACGGATCCGGCGAGCGCTACACCTTC.

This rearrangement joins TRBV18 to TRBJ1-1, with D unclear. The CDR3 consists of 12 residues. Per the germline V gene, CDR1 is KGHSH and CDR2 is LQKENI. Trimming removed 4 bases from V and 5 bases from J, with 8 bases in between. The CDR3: CASSLTPTEAFF. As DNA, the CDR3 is TGTGCCAGCTCACTGACGCCGACTGAAGCTTTCTTT. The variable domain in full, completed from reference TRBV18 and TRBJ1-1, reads NAGVMQNPRHLVRRRGQEARLRCSPMKGHSHVYWYRQLPEEGLKFMVYLQKENIIDESGMPKERFSAEFPKEGPSILRIQQVVRGDSAAYFCASSLTPTEAFFGQGTRLTVV.

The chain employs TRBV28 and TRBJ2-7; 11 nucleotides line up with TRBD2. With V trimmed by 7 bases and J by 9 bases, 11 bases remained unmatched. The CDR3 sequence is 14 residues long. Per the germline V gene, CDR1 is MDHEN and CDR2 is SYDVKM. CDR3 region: CASNSHSGLAAQYF. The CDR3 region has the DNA TGTGCCAGCAACTCCCATTCGGGACTAGCGGCGCAGTACTTC.

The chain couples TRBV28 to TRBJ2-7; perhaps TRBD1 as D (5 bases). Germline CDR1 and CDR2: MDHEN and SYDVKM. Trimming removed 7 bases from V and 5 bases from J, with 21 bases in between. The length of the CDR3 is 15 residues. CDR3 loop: CASTPLRETDHEQYF. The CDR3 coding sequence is TGTGCCAGCACCCCTCTTCGCGAGACAGACCACGAGCAGTACTTC.

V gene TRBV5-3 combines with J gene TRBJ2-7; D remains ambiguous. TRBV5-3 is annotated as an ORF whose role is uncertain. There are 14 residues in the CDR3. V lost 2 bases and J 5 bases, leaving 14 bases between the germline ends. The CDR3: CARSFVRLRDEQYF. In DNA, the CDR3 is TGTGCCAGAAGCTTCGTAAGACTGCGCGACGAGCAGTACTTC.

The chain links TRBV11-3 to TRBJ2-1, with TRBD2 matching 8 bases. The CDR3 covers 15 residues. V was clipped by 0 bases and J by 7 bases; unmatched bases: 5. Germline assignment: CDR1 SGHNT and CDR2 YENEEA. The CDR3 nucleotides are TGTGCCAGCAGCTTAGAGTCCAGCGGGAGAAATGAGCAGTTCTTC. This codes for CASSLESSGRNEQFF.

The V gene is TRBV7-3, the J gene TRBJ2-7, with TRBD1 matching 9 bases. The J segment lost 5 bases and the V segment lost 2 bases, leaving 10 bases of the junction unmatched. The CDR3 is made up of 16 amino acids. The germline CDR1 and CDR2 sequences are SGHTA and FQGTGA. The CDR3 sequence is CASSLEGTGTGNEQYF. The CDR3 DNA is TGTGCCAGCAGCTTAGAGGGGACAGGGACGGGGAACGAGCAGTACTTC.

Written as DNA, the CDR3 is TGTGCCAGCAGTCTATCTCCGCCGGGGGGCCCCTACGAGCAGTACTTC. Amino acids: CASSLSPPGGPYEQYF. This rearrangement joins TRBV7-9 to TRBJ2-7; tentatively, D is TRBD2 (7 bases). This CDR3 comprises 16 residues. Trimming took 6 bases from V and 2 from J, leaving 20 bases between them. From germline, CDR1 is SEHNR and CDR2 FQNEAQ (reference sequence).

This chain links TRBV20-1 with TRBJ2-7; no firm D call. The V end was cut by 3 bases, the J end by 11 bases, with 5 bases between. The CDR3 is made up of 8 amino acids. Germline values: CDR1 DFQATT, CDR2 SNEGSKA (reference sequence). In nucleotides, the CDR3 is TGCAGTGCTAGCTCCGAGTACTTC. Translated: CSASSEYF.

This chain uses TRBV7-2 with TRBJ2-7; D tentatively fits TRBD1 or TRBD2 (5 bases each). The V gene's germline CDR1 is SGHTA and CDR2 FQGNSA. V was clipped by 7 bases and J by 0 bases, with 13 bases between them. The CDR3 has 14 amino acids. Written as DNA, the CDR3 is TGTGCCAGCAAAGTGGCAGGGACCTCCTACGAGCAGTACTTC. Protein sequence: CASKVAGTSYEQYF.

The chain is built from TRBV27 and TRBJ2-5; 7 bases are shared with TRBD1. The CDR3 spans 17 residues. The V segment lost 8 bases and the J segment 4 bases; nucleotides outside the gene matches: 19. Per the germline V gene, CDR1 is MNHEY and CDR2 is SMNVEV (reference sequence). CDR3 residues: CASAAVGQPRDRETQYF. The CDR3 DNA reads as TGTGCCAGCGCAGCAGTCGGACAGCCACGGGACAGAGAGACCCAGTACTTC.

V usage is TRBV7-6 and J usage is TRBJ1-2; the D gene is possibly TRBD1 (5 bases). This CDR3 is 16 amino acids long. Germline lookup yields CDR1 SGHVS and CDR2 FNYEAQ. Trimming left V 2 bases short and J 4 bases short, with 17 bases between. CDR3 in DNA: TGTGCCAGCAGCTTATCTACTAAGGGGCTCGGCTATGGCTACACCTTC. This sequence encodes CASSLSTKGLGYGYTF.